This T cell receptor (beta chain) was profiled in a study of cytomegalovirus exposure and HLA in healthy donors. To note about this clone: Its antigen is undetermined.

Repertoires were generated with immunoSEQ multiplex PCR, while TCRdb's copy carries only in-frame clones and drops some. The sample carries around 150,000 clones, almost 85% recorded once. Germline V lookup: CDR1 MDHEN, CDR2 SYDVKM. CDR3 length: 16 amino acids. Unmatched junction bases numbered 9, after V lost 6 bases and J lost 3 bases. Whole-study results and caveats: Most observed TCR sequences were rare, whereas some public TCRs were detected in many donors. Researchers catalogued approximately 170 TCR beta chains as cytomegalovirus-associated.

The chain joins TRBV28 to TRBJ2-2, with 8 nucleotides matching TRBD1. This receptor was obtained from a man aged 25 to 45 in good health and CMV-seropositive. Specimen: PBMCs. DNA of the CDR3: TGTGCCAGCAGCCCAGACAGGGGAGAGGACACCGGGGAGCTGTTTTTT. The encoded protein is CASSPDRGEDTGELFF.